Described below is a single T cell receptor beta chain sequence and its context. Its specificity is unknown. Per the germline V gene, CDR1 is LGHNA and CDR2 is YNFKEQ. The CDR3 is made up of 15 amino acids. J lost 2 bases, V lost 4 bases, and 5 bases had no gene match. Each sample contributed around 10^5 TCR templates to the assay. TCRdb's table, derived via immunoSEQ multiplex PCR, lists solely in-frame clones and lacks some. The sample has under 95,000 clones; 94% are singletons. The data stem from a study of siplizumab effects on memory and regulatory T cells. Study results and limitations: Assignment to unstimulated subsets succeeded for only a minor fraction of the alloreactive clones. Siplizumab, the agent tested, significantly reduced alloreactive sequences traceable to unstimulated CD4+ memory cells.

The rearrangement links TRBV4-2 to TRBJ1-2; 9 bases are shared with TRBD1. This TCR derives from a human donor in good health. Input material: non-Treg CD4+ T cells sorted from blood. Here the CDR3 reads CASSPGQGRNYGYTF. Written as DNA, the CDR3 is TGTGCCAGCAGCCCGGGACAGGGCAGAAACTATGGCTACACCTTC.